The present T cell receptor beta chain was sequenced within a study of blood T cell repertoires in COVID-19. This CDR3 spans 14 amino acids. V was cut by 0 bases and J by 7 bases, with 11 bases left in between. The germline V gene has CDR1 SGHNT and CDR2 YYREEE (reference sequence). Patients at the Seattle site were enrolled during active infection and followed longitudinally. Study processing details: How many nucleated cells were present was estimated from reference gene primer amplification. Assay used: immunoSEQ multiplex PCR; TCRdb lists only in-frame clones, some missing. The DNA gave D and trimming, while V, J and clone size come from that table. There are roughly 180,000 clones in the sample; roughly 79% occur only once, and about 10% lies in the top ten. Note on this clone: The same CDR3 can be traced to other DNA sequences in this sample.

Sample: peripheral blood. The clonotype was recovered from a woman aged 40-49 years with COVID-19, enrolled during active disease. The chain combines TRBV5-4 with TRBJ1-3, with D hard to call. The CDR3 spells CASSLDEGANTIYF. In DNA, the CDR3 is TGTGCCAGCAGCTTGGATGAGGGCGCCAACACCATATATTTT.